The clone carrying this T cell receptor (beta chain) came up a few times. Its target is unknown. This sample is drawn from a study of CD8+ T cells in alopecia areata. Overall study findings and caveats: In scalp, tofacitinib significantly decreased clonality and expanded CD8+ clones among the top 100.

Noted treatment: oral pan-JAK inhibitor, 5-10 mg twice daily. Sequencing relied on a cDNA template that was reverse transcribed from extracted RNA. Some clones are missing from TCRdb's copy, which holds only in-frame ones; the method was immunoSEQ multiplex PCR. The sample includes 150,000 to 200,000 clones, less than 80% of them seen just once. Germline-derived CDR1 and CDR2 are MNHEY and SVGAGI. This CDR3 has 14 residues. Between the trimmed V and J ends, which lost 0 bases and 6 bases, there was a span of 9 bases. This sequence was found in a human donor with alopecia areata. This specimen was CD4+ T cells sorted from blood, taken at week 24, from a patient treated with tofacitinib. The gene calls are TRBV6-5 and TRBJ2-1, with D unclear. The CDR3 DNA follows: TGTGCCAGCAGTTACTCGATGCGGTCCAATGAGCAGTTCTTC. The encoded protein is CASSYSMRSNEQFF.